This T cell receptor beta chain comes out of a study of blood T cell repertoires in COVID-19. Background on the study: COVID-19 samples from acute and convalescent phases originated in the United States, Italy and Spain. Sample material is recorded as cDNA or gDNA derived from T cells, B-cell-depleted T cells, or PBMCs.

Germline loops: CDR1 MDHEN, CDR2 SYDVKM. This CDR3 region has 16 residues. The V segment lost 6 bases and the J segment 6 bases; nucleotides outside the gene matches: 11. Authors' processing steps: Nucleated cell number was recorded as an estimate derived from reference gene primer amplification. Sequencing used immunoSEQ multiplex PCR; TCRdb keeps in-frame clones, though not all of them. That table furnishes V, J and clone size, whereas the DNA furnished D and trimming. The sample shows about 63,000 clones, 75% to 80% of them seen only once. The chain carries TRBV28 and TRBJ1-5; 10 nucleotides align to TRBD1. Sequenced input: peripheral blood. The clonotype originates from a woman aged 80 or over with acute or convalescent COVID-19. The CDR3 here is CASSSRDRGRAQPQHF. CDR3 DNA sequence: TGTGCCAGCAGCAGCCGGGACAGGGGCCGGGCTCAGCCCCAGCATTTT.